Listed below are T cell receptor beta chains from one sample, sequenced in a study of T cell repertoires in aging, cancer and after chemotherapy. From the multiplex PCR reads, TCRdb called clonotypes with MiXCR, one entry per CDR3 protein. The sample contains some 2,000 distinct CDR3 sequences, around a fifth of which appear only once. What was sequenced was blood. These receptors originate from a human donor with a solid tumor. Each CDR3 is given without its conserved first and last residue.

>TRBV20-1|TRBJ2-3
SATVRDTQY
>TRBV7-9|TRBJ1-6
ASSLDLSGSAPLH
>TRBV19|TRBJ2-3
ASSTYRVGTDTQY
>TRBV6-5|TRBJ1-5
ATSLTVSNQPQH
>TRBV4-1|TRBJ2-3
ASSLNIVREDTQY
>TRBV19|TRBJ1-1
ASSIGVGGTEAF
>TRBV19|TRBJ2-1
ASSASGISYNEQF
>TRBV7-6|TRBJ2-7
ASSEGGTYEQY
>TRBV6-6|TRBJ2-7
ASSYSLTGSSYEQY
>TRBV27|TRBJ1-2
ASSRQGFLNYGYT
>TRBV25-1|TRBJ1-1
ASSEGVWTEAF
>TRBV7-3|TRBJ1-1
ASSLQGNTEAF
>TRBV20-1|TRBJ2-7
SARDRTSGNDEQY
>TRBV20-1|TRBJ2-5
SARVAVQETQY
>TRBV7-6|TRBJ2-5
ASRRGVLQETQY
>TRBV27|TRBJ2-1
ASRPLLAGGVGEQF
>TRBV4-3|TRBJ1-2
ASSQDPGVYGYT
>TRBV7-3|TRBJ2-3
ASKQGTPGDTQY
>TRBV18|TRBJ2-6
ASSPSGQGRSGANVLT
>TRBV27|TRBJ2-2
ASSFASGRILDTGELF
>TRBV18|TRBJ1-1
ASSPAQGVAEAF
>TRBV15|TRBJ2-5
ATSRDYGTYQETLY
>TRBV6-2/TRBV6-3|TRBJ2-3
ASSRPADNTDTQY
>TRBV11-2|TRBJ2-2
ASSLVDTGELF
>TRBV5-5|TRBJ2-3
ASSFQATDTQY
>TRBV12-3/TRBV12-4|TRBJ2-3
ASSLAGRPRTDTQY
>TRBV5-1|TRBJ2-1
ASSPDRGLNEQF
>TRBV10-3|TRBJ1-2
AISGDRTYGYT
>TRBV15|TRBJ1-4
ATSRPDSPTNEKLF
>TRBV28|TRBJ2-1
ASTSTHRAYNEQF
>TRBV6-1|TRBJ1-5
ASNEGGGSFEDSNQPQH
>TRBV20-1|TRBJ1-6
SARRESRRGSPLH
>TRBV6-2/TRBV6-3|TRBJ1-5
ASSYNRNNQPQH
>TRBV11-2|TRBJ1-6
ASSLKGTYNSPLH
>TRBV4-1|TRBJ2-1
ASSQGLAISYEQF
>TRBV13|TRBJ1-1
ASSSRGETEAF
>TRBV7-3|TRBJ2-3
ASSLGIAGITDTQY
>TRBV6-2/TRBV6-3|TRBJ1-1
ASSYGGPTEAF
>TRBV19|TRBJ2-3
ASIQGGTDTQY
>TRBV18|TRBJ2-1
ASSSVGEQF
>TRBV19|TRBJ2-7
ASSTTYEQY
>TRBV11-1|TRBJ1-3
ASSLVSSGNTIY
>TRBV11-2|TRBJ2-1
ASSLDFGAGNEQF
>TRBV5-4|TRBJ2-5
ASSLREGRETQY
>TRBV4-3|TRBJ2-1
ASSQGLAGANEQF
>TRBV11-2|TRBJ2-1
ASGRDRDFDEQF
>TRBV20-1|TRBJ1-2
SAIQQVNYGYT
>TRBV11-2|TRBJ2-5
ASNQGRETQY
>TRBV20-1|TRBJ2-7
SAYSRDRDYEQY
>TRBV10-1|TRBJ2-2
VSSFGLAGGTGELF
>TRBV28|TRBJ2-1
ASSLWTSGGNEQF
>TRBV20-1|TRBJ1-5
SARQGGINQPQH
>TRBV12-3/TRBV12-4|TRBJ1-5
ASSLEGVVGNQPQH